This TCR beta chain came from a study of STAT5B mutations in CD4+ large granular lymphocyte leukemia. V shed 10 bases and J 3 bases; nucleotides not matched to a gene: 12. Per the germline V gene, CDR1 is LNHDA and CDR2 is SQIVND (reference sequence). This CDR3 has 15 amino acids. Libraries were prepared by immunoSEQ multiplex PCR; TCRdb keeps only in-frame clonotypes and omits some of them. The sample holds approximately 4,000 clones, around 79% seen once. The sequencing input was PBMCs. The origin of this receptor is a man aged 55 to 70 with CD4+ T-cell large granular lymphocyte leukemia. V gene TRBV19 combines with J gene TRBJ2-3; 8 positions agree with TRBD1. The CDR3 loop reads CAIKDRVLSTDTQYF. CDR3 coding DNA: TGTGCCATAAAGGACAGGGTGCTTAGTACAGATACGCAGTATTTT.